Only a few counts were recorded for the clone carrying this T cell receptor (beta chain). CDR1 and CDR2 (germline): SGHRS, YFSETQ. The CDR3 has 15 residues. V lost 2 bases and J 4 bases, leaving 15 bases between the germline ends. The PCR contained 60 Vbeta and 13 Jbeta primers. Produced via immunoSEQ multiplex PCR; TCRdb's table is partial and in-frame only. The sample lists some 150,000 clones, nearly 80% occurring once. The data are from a study of cytomegalovirus exposure and HLA in healthy donors. The V gene is TRBV5-1, the J gene TRBJ2-5; a weak D match, TRBD1 (6 bases). Input material: PBMCs. The clonotype was recovered from a man between 18 and 35 years old in good health and CMV-seropositive. CDR3 coding DNA: TGCGCCAGCAGCTTCCGTCTGGGGGCGGGAGAGACCCAGTACTTC. Translation gives CASSFRLGAGETQYF.